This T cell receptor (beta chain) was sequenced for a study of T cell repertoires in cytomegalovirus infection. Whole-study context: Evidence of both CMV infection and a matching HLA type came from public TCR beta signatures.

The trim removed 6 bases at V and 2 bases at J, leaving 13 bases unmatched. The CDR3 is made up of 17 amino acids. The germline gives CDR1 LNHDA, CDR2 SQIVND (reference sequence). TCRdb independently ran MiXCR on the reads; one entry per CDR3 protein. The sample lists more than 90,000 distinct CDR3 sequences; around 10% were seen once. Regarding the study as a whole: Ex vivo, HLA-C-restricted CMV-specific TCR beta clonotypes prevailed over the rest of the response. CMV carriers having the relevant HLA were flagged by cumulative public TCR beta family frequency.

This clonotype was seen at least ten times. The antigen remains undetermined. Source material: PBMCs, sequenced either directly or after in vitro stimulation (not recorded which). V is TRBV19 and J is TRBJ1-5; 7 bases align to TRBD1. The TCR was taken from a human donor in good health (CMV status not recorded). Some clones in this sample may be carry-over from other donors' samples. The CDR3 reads CASSRLYRGEGNQPQHF. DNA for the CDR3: TGTGCCAGTAGCAGGCTCTACAGGGGTGAAGGCAATCAGCCCCAGCATTTT.